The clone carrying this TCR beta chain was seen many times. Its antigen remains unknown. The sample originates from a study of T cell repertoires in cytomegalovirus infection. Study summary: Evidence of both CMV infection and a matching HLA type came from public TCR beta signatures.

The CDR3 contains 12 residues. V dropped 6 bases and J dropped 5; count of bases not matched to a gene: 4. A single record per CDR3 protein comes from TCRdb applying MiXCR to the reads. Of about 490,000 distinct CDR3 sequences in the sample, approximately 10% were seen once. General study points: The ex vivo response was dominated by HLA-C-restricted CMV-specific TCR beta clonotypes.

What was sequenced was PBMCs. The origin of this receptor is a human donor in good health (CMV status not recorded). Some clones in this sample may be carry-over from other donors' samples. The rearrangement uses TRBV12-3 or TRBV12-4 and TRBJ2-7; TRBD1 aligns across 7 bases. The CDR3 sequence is CASSQTGNEQYF. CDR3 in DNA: TGTGCCAGCAGCCAGACAGGGAACGAGCAGTACTTC.